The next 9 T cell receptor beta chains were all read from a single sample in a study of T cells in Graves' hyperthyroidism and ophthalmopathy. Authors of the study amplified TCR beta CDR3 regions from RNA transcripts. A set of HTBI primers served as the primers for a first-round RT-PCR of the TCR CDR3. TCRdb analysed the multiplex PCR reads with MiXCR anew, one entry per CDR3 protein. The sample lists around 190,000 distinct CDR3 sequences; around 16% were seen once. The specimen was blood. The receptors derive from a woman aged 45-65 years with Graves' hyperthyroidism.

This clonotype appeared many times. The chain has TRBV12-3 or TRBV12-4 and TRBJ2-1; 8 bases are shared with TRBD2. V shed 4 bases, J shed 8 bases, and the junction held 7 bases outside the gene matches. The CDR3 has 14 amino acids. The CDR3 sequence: CASSSPAGVDEQFF. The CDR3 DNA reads TGTGCCAGCAGTTCTCCAGCGGGAGTAGATGAGCAGTTCTTC.

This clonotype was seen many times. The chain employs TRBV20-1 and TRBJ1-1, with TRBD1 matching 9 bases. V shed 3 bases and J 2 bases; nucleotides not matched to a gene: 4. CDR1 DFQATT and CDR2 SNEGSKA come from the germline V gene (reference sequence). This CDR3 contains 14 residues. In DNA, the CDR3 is TGCAGTGCTAGTCGGACAGGGGCTAACACTGAAGCTTTCTTT. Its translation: CSASRTGANTEAFF.

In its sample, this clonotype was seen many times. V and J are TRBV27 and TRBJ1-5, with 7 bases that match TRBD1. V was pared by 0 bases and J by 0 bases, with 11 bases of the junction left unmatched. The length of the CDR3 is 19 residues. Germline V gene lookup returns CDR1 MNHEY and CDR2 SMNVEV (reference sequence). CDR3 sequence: CASSLSRDRRSNSNQPQHF. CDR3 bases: TGTGCCAGCAGTTTATCGAGGGACAGAAGATCGAATAGCAATCAGCCCCAGCATTTT.

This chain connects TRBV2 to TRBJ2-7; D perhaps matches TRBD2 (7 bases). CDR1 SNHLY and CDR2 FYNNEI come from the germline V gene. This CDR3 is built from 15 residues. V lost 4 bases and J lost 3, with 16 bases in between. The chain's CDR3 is CASSAQVGGLYEQYF. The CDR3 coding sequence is TGTGCCAGCAGTGCCCAAGTCGGGGGGCTCTACGAGCAGTACTTC.

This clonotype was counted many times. CDR3 sequence reads: CAISDFPGTTPTDTQYF. The DNA for the CDR3 is TGTGCCATCAGTGATTTTCCGGGAACAACACCCACAGATACGCAGTATTTT. V is TRBV10-3 and J is TRBJ2-3; a possible D gene is TRBD2 (5 bases). The CDR3 runs to 17 residues. Germline V lookup: CDR1 ENHRY, CDR2 SYGVKD. The V and J ends lost 3 bases and 2 bases respectively, with 18 bases between them.

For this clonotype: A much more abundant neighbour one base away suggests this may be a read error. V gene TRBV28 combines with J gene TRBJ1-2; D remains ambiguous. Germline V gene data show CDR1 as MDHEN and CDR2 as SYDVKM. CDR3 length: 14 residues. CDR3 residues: CASTPPRSQYGCTF. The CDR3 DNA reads TGTGCCAGCACCCCCCCACGAAGCCAGTATGGCTGCACCTTC.

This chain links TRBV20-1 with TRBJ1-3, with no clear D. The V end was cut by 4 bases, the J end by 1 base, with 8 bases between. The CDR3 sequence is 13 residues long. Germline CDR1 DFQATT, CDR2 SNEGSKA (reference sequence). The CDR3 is CSANQASGNTIYF. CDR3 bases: TGCAGTGCTAACCAGGCGTCTGGAAACACCATATATTTT.

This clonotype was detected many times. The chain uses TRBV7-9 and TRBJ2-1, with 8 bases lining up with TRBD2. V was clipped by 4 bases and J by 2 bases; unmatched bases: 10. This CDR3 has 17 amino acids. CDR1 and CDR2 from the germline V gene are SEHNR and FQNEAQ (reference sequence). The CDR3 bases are TGTGCCAGCAGCTGGGGCAGCGGGAGTTTTACCTACAATGAGCAGTTCTTC. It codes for CASSWGSGSFTYNEQFF.

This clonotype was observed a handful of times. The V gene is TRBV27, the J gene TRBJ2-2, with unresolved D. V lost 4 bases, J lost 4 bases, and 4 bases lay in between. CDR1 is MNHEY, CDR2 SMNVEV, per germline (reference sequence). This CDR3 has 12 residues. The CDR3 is CASSSVTGELFF. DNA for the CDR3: TGTGCCAGCAGTTCGGTCACCGGGGAGCTGTTTTTT.